The 26 T cell receptor beta chains in this list originate from one sample, sequenced in a study of OX40 agonist ivuxolimab in advanced cancers. Some clones are missing from TCRdb's copy, which holds only in-frame ones; the method was immunoSEQ multiplex PCR. The table records about 46,000 clones, approximately 80% of them present only once. This specimen was CD4+ or CD8+ T cells sorted from blood, taken in a trial of the OX40 agonist ivuxolimab. Receptors were obtained from an adult with an advanced solid tumor such as melanoma, head and neck, liver or kidney cancer.

In DNA form, the CDR3 reads TGTGCCAGCAGCACCCGACCGACTGGGGAAGAGACCCAGTACTTC. This codes for CASSTRPTGEETQYF. This chain joins TRBV13 and TRBJ2-5, with D uncertain. There are 15 residues in the CDR3. Germline values: CDR1 PRHDT, CDR2 FYEKMQ (reference sequence). With 5 bases removed from V and 3 bases from J, the gap between germline ends came to 16 bases.

V gene TRBV2 combines with J gene TRBJ2-2, with 8 bases matching TRBD1. CDR3 length: 17 residues. With 1 base clipped from V and 7 bases from J, the junction kept 11 bases outside the gene matches. Germline CDR1 and CDR2: SNHLY and FYNNEI. CDR3 sequence (DNA): TGTGCCAGCAGTGAAGGCCAGGGGGCTCGGCGGTACGGGGAGCTGTTTTTT. Translated, it gives CASSEGQGARRYGELFF.

CDR3 sequence (DNA): TGTGCCAGTAGTATTAATTCCAGGGGGAGGGCCGGGGAGCTGTTTTTT. It codes for CASSINSRGRAGELFF. The rearrangement joins TRBV19 to TRBJ2-2; D is possibly TRBD1 or TRBD2 (7 bases each). The CDR3 has 16 residues. The germline V gene has CDR1 LNHDA and CDR2 SQIVND (reference sequence). V was clipped by 3 bases and J by 6 bases, with 17 bases between them.

This chain uses TRBV28 with TRBJ1-4, with 8 bases lining up with TRBD1. J was trimmed by 5 bases and V by 4 bases; bases with no gene match: 12. Germline V gives CDR1 MDHEN, CDR2 SYDVKM. The CDR3 sequence is 17 residues long. The CDR3 here is CASSSKLGQGVNEKLFF. The CDR3 DNA reads TGTGCCAGCAGTTCAAAACTCGGACAGGGCGTAAATGAAAAACTGTTTTTT.

The count of this clone is one. V gene TRBV27 combines with J gene TRBJ1-1; 10 nucleotides match TRBD1. The CDR3 is 14 amino acids. The V and J ends lost 6 bases and 7 bases, in that order; junction bases with no gene match: 8. In germline, CDR1 is MNHEY, CDR2 SMNVEV (reference sequence). CDR3: CASRRTGGIYEAFF. As DNA, the CDR3 is TGTGCCAGCAGGCGGACAGGGGGAATCTATGAAGCTTTCTTT.

The chain links TRBV9 to TRBJ1-1; D is perhaps TRBD1 (5 bases). CDR1 is SGDLS, CDR2 YYNGEE, per germline. The length of the CDR3 is 17 residues. V was cut by 3 bases and J by 1 base, with 19 bases left in between. CDR3 sequence reads: CASSDGGDDPWNTEAFF. The CDR3 coding sequence is TGTGCCAGCAGCGACGGGGGTGATGACCCGTGGAACACTGAAGCTTTCTTT.

This clone was observed a few times. The chain has TRBV28 and TRBJ1-2; a possible D gene is TRBD1 (6 bases). The CDR3 sequence is 16 residues long. CDR1 is MDHEN and CDR2 is SYDVKM in the germline V gene. V lost 6 bases and J lost 13, with 30 bases in between. In DNA form, the CDR3 reads TGTGCCAGCAGACATCCCTTGGCCCTACAGGGAATTGGGCTCACCTTC. It encodes CASRHPLALQGIGLTF.

The CDR3 reads CASSQGRAGNSYNEQFF. DNA of the CDR3: TGCGCCAGCAGCCAAGGAAGGGCGGGAAACTCCTACAATGAGCAGTTCTTC. This rearrangement joins TRBV4-1 to TRBJ2-1; D may be TRBD2 (6 bases). V shed 1 base and J shed 0 bases, with 13 bases lying between them. Looked up from germline, CDR1 is MGHRA and CDR2 is YSYEKL. This CDR3 is built from 17 residues.

By sample fraction, this clone is medium-sized. V gene TRBV19 combines with J gene TRBJ1-5, with a tentative D call TRBD1 (5 bases). CDR1 and CDR2 (germline): LNHDA, SQIVND (reference sequence). The CDR3 spans 15 residues. V was cut by 3 bases and J by 1 base, with 10 bases left in between. In DNA form, the CDR3 reads TGTGCCAGTAGTATGGGGGGGTTCAGCAATCAGCCCCAGCATTTT. Translating gives CASSMGGFSNQPQHF.

The chain combines TRBV29-1 with TRBJ1-2, with 10 bases lining up with TRBD1. Germline trimming cut 7 bases from V and 5 bases from J; bases unmatched to any gene: 1. Germline CDR1 SQVTM, CDR2 ANQGSEA. The CDR3 length is 11 residues. This CDR3 is CSAGQGYGYTF. The CDR3 DNA is TGCAGCGCGGGACAGGGGTATGGCTACACCTTC.

This clone turned up a few times. The chain carries TRBV28 and TRBJ2-1, with 10 bases identical to TRBD2. Per germline, CDR1 MDHEN and CDR2 SYDVKM. The CDR3 has 15 amino acids. V was pared by 5 bases and J by 3 bases, with 4 bases of the junction left unmatched. The CDR3 bases are TGTGCCAGCAGTGGAGGACTAGCGGTCTACAATGAGCAGTTCTTC. Translating it yields CASSGGLAVYNEQFF. The whole variable domain, filled in from reference TRBV28 and TRBJ2-1, reads DVKVTQSSRYLVKRTGEKVFLECVQDMDHENMFWYRQDPGLGLRLIYFSYDVKMKEKGDIPEGYSVSREKKERFSLILESASTNQTSMYLCASSGGLAVYNEQFFGPGTRLTVL.

This chain joins TRBV4-3 and TRBJ2-7; TRBD2 aligns across 13 bases. The CDR3 spans 15 residues. Looked up from germline, CDR1 is LGHNA and CDR2 is YSLEER. Losses at the gene ends were 4 bases for V and 4 bases for J; bases not matched to a gene: 4. The CDR3: CASSRTSGGQYEQYF. The CDR3 DNA is TGCGCCAGCAGCCGGACTAGCGGGGGCCAATACGAGCAGTACTTC.

This rearrangement joins TRBV10-3 to TRBJ1-6; D remains ambiguous. The CDR3 runs to 14 residues. CDR1 is ENHRY, CDR2 SYGVKD, per germline. The V end was cut by 8 bases, the J end by 5 bases, with 13 bases between. The CDR3 loop reads CAISLTEDNSPLHF. CDR3 in DNA: TGTGCCATCTCCTTAACAGAAGATAATTCACCCCTCCACTTT.

The rearrangement joins TRBV7-2 to TRBJ1-4; 7 bases line up with TRBD1. This CDR3 spans 14 amino acids. Germline assignment: CDR1 SGHTA and CDR2 FQGNSA. V lost 4 bases, J lost 3 bases, and 2 bases stayed unmatched. CDR3 in DNA: TGTGCCAGCAGCTACGGGACAGCTAATGAAAAACTGTTTTTT. Translation: CASSYGTANEKLFF.

The chain's CDR3 is CASSLGLDQSTDTQYF. The CDR3 DNA follows: TGTGCCAGCAGCTTAGGCCTTGACCAGAGCACAGATACGCAGTATTTT. V usage is TRBV7-9 and J usage is TRBJ2-3; no firm D call. The CDR3 is made up of 16 amino acids. CDR1 is SEHNR, CDR2 FQNEAQ, per germline (reference sequence). Between the trimmed V and J ends, which lost 1 base and 0 bases, there was a span of 11 bases. The variable domain in full, completed from reference TRBV7-9 and TRBJ2-3, reads DTGVSQNPRHKITKRGQNVTFRCDPISEHNRLYWYRQTLGQGPEFLTYFQNEAQLEKSRLLSDRFSAERPKGSFSTLEIQRTEQGDSAMYLCASSLGLDQSTDTQYFGPGTRLTVL.

The chain combines TRBV28 with TRBJ1-1; maybe TRBD1 (5 bases). Trimming left V 7 bases short and J 3 bases short, with 18 bases between. CDR1 is MDHEN, CDR2 SYDVKM, per germline. CDR3 size: 15 residues. The CDR3 DNA follows: TGTGCCAGCACTACCTTGGGGGGGGGAGACACTGAAGCTTTCTTT. Translating gives CASTTLGGGDTEAFF.

The gene calls are TRBV19 and TRBJ1-1; D perhaps matches TRBD1 (6 bases). This CDR3 contains 15 residues. CDR1 LNHDA and CDR2 SQIVND come from the germline V gene (reference sequence). Trimming took off 6 bases at V and 1 base at J, with 15 bases between the two ends. This CDR3 reads CASSRRDIKNTEAFF. CDR3 DNA: TGTGCCAGTAGCCGTAGGGACATCAAGAACACTGAAGCTTTCTTT.

V is TRBV5-6 and J is TRBJ2-4; 14 bases map to TRBD2. The CDR3 spans 18 residues. Looked up from germline, CDR1 is SGHDT and CDR2 is YYEEEE. Trimming cost V 5 bases and J 2 bases; bases outside gene matches: 9. For the CDR3, the DNA is TGTGCCAGCAGTACGACTAGCGGGAGGGCCCGGACCAAAAACATTCAGTACTTC. As protein: CASSTTSGRARTKNIQYF.

For this clone: The sample contains more than one DNA sequence encoding this CDR3. The chain combines TRBV6-5 with TRBJ1-1; no firm D call. CDR1 and CDR2 (germline): MNHEY, SVGAGI. The CDR3 extends over 13 amino acids. Trimming shortened V by 0 bases and J by 2 bases, and 4 bases separated the two germline ends. CDR3 in amino acids: CASSYSVNTEAFF. The CDR3, as DNA: TGTGCCAGCAGTTACTCGGTTAACACTGAAGCTTTCTTT.

The rearrangement links TRBV11-3 to TRBJ2-3; the D gene could be TRBD1 or TRBD2 (5 bases each). V gave up 1 base and J gave up 9 bases, with 11 bases separating them. This CDR3 is built from 13 residues. Germline-derived CDR1 and CDR2 are SGHNT and YENEEA. The CDR3 loop is CASSLGGDGTQYF. The DNA of the CDR3 is TGTGCCAGCAGCTTAGGAGGGGATGGGACGCAGTATTTT.

The chain recombines TRBV14 with TRBJ2-1; D may be TRBD1 (5 bases). The V gene's germline CDR1 is SGHDN and CDR2 FVKESK. The CDR3 is 12 amino acids. V lost 4 bases and J lost 8, with 9 bases in between. CDR3 coding DNA: TGTGCCAGCAGCCTTCAGGGCTATGAGCAGTTCTTC. Translated, it gives CASSLQGYEQFF.

CDR3 region: CAWSLTGLHGYTF. DNA of the CDR3: TGTGCCTGGAGTCTGACAGGGTTACATGGCTACACCTTC. The chain has TRBV30 and TRBJ1-2; 7 nucleotides match TRBD1. The V gene's germline CDR1 is GTSNPN and CDR2 SVGIG (reference sequence). The CDR3 spans 13 residues. The V and J ends lost 2 bases and 6 bases, in that order; junction bases with no gene match: 6. The whole variable domain, remainder taken from reference TRBV30 and TRBJ1-2, is SQTIHQWPATLVQPVGSPLSLECTVEGTSNPNLYWYRQAAGRGLQLLFYSVGIGQISSEVPQNLSASRPQDRQFILSSKKLLLSDSGFYLCAWSLTGLHGYTFGSGTRLTVV.

This clone was recorded at least ten times. J is TRBJ2-7 and V is TRBV5-1, with D possibly being TRBD1 (6 bases). Germline V gene sequence: CDR1 SGHRS, CDR2 YFSETQ. The V end lost 4 bases, the J end lost 2 bases, and 10 bases lay between the germline ends. The CDR3 is 13 residues long. The CDR3 DNA sequence: TGCGCCAGCAGCCACGGACAGCCCTACGAGCAGTACTTC. It is translated as CASSHGQPYEQYF.

This sequence joins TRBV4-1 and TRBJ2-5, with D possibly being TRBD2 (7 bases). The CDR3 consists of 16 residues. The germline gives CDR1 MGHRA, CDR2 YSYEKL. V gave up 0 bases and J gave up 0 bases, with 11 bases separating them. CDR3 in DNA: TGCGCCAGCAGCCAAGATAGGGGGGGGAACCAAGAGACCCAGTACTTC. Translated, it gives CASSQDRGGNQETQYF.

The chain links TRBV11-2 to TRBJ2-3, with D hard to call. V lost 3 bases to trimming and J lost 6 bases, with 7 bases between them. The CDR3 runs 12 residues. Germline V gives CDR1 SGHAT, CDR2 FQNNGV. This chain's CDR3 is CASSLGYDTQYF. CDR3 nucleotides: TGTGCCAGCAGCTTGGGGTACGATACGCAGTATTTT.

Details on this clone: A read error may produce the germline difference seen at one junction end. The chain uses TRBV28 and TRBJ1-5; D ambiguous. Per the germline V gene, CDR1 is MDHEN and CDR2 is SYDVKM. CDR3 length: 15 residues. The CDR3, as DNA: TGTGCCAGCATTTTAAGCGGCCTTAGCAATCAGCCCCAGCATTTT. Translating gives CASILSGLSNQPQHF.